Below are 13 T cell receptor beta chains sequenced from a single sample in a study of T cell responses to AZD1222 COVID-19 vaccine. Method: immunoSEQ multiplex PCR; TCRdb's copy keeps in-frame clones and lacks some. The sample records 120,000 or so clones, 80% to 95% being singletons. The sequences come from peripheral blood, collected 28 days after the second AZD1222 dose. These receptor sequences come from an adult who received the AZD1222 COVID-19 vaccine.

This sequence joins TRBV7-2 and TRBJ2-1, with D tentatively TRBD1 or TRBD2 (7 bases each). V was cut by 4 bases and J by 0 bases, with 16 bases left in between. The germline CDR1 and CDR2 sequences are SGHTA and FQGNSA. This CDR3 region has 17 residues. CDR3 amino acids: CASSWRGGGSSYNEQFF. CDR3 DNA sequence: TGTGCCAGCAGCTGGAGAGGGGGCGGGAGCTCCTACAATGAGCAGTTCTTC.

The chain combines TRBV5-4 with TRBJ2-2, with D unresolved. Germline V gene lookup returns CDR1 SGHNT and CDR2 YYREEE (reference sequence). The CDR3 extends over 13 amino acids. The V end lost 3 bases, the J end lost 7 bases, and 10 bases lay between the germline ends. CDR3 amino acids: CASSWGTYGELFF. The CDR3 DNA reads TGTGCCAGCAGCTGGGGTACTTACGGGGAGCTGTTTTTT.

This clone was seen once. The chain uses TRBV11-2 and TRBJ1-6; D possibly corresponds to TRBD1 (5 bases). Per the germline V gene, CDR1 is SGHAT and CDR2 is FQNNGV. Trimming removed 0 bases at V and 10 bases at J, with 10 bases between. This CDR3 contains 14 residues. The CDR3 DNA reads as TGTGCCAGCAGCTTAGATCGGGGCCTATCACCCCTCCACTTT. This encodes CASSLDRGLSPLHF.

This clone was observed a single time. The rearrangement joins TRBV28 to TRBJ2-7, with 7 bases identical to TRBD2. Looked up from germline, CDR1 is MDHEN and CDR2 is SYDVKM. V shed 8 bases and J 4 bases; nucleotides not matched to a gene: 11. The CDR3 is made up of 14 amino acids. The CDR3 spells CASVSGGSLYEQYF. For the CDR3, the DNA is TGTGCCAGCGTCTCGGGCGGGAGCCTATACGAGCAGTACTTC.

The rearrangement links TRBV5-1 to TRBJ1-1; D gene unclear. V was trimmed by 2 bases and J by 0 bases, leaving 8 bases between them. Germline lookup yields CDR1 SGHRS and CDR2 YFSETQ. The CDR3 contains 14 residues. DNA of the CDR3: TGCGCCAGCAGCTTTACCAGCATGAACACTGAAGCTTTCTTT. Protein product: CASSFTSMNTEAFF.

The chain carries TRBV6-6 and TRBJ2-2; TRBD1 aligns across 12 bases. The CDR3 loop spans 15 amino acids. V dropped 6 bases and J dropped 6; count of bases not matched to a gene: 5. Germline CDR1 reads MNHNY; CDR2 reads SVGAGI (reference sequence). The CDR3 DNA reads TGTGCCAGCAGGGGGACAGGGGGCTTGGCCGGGGAGCTGTTTTTT. The encoded protein is CASRGTGGLAGELFF.

This clone came up once. V is TRBV18 and J is TRBJ1-2; D possibly corresponds to TRBD1 (5 bases). The CDR3 spans 15 residues. The germline CDR1 and CDR2 sequences are KGHSH and LQKENI. Trimming pared 3 bases from V and 5 bases from J, leaving 16 bases between. The CDR3 DNA sequence: TGTGCCAGCTCACCGTCTGCCAGGGCCATGTATGGCTACACCTTC. Protein product: CASSPSARAMYGYTF.

V and J are TRBV6-2 or TRBV6-3 and TRBJ2-4; 7 bases are shared with TRBD2. This CDR3 is 16 amino acids long. Trimming took 5 bases from V and 0 from J; bases not matched to a gene: 7. CDR1 is MNHEY and CDR2 is SVGEGT in the germline V gene. The CDR3 nucleotides read TGTGCCAGCAGTACCTCGGGGGGTCTAGCCAAAAACATTCAGTACTTC. It translates to CASSTSGGLAKNIQYF.

This clone is judged medium-sized (0.01 to 0.1%). V is TRBV19 and J is TRBJ2-7, with D unclear. This CDR3 region has 14 residues. CDR1 is LNHDA, CDR2 SQIVND, per germline (reference sequence). The V gene lost 6 bases and the J gene lost 7 bases, with 19 bases spanning the gap. CDR3 coding DNA: TGTGCCAGTAGGGACCCGAAGGTGGTGGGGGAGCAGTACTTC. Translated: CASRDPKVVGEQYF. The full variable domain, in which reference TRBV19 and TRBJ2-7 provide the parts outside the CDR3, is DGGITQSPKYLFRKEGQNVTLSCEQNLNHDAMYWYRQDPGQGLRLIYYSQIVNDFQKGDIAEGYSVSREKKESFPLTVTSAQKNPTAFYLCASRDPKVVGEQYFGPGTRLTVT.

The chain recombines TRBV7-9 with TRBJ2-1; 16 positions match TRBD2. The germline V gene has CDR1 SEHNR and CDR2 FQNEAQ (reference sequence). The CDR3 is made up of 15 amino acids. V lost 6 bases, J lost 8 bases, and 4 bases stayed unmatched. CDR3 bases: TGTGCCAGCAGTAACGGGACTAGCGGGAGGGATGAGCAGTTCTTC. This translates into CASSNGTSGRDEQFF.

This chain links TRBV2 with TRBJ2-1; TRBD2 matches at 12 bases. Trimming cost V 5 bases and J 4 bases; bases outside gene matches: 6. This CDR3 region has 16 residues. CDR1 is SNHLY, CDR2 FYNNEI, per germline. CDR3 bases: TGTGCCAGCAGTCCGACTAGCGGGGGCCAGTACAATGAGCAGTTCTTC. Translation: CASSPTSGGQYNEQFF.

CDR3 loop: CASSLGSVAEAFF. The CDR3 coding sequence is TGTGCCAGCAGTTTAGGGAGTGTCGCTGAAGCTTTCTTT. The V call is TRBV12-3 or TRBV12-4, the J call TRBJ1-1; D uncertain. The CDR3 length is 13 residues. The V end was cut by 1 base, the J end by 6 bases, with 9 bases between.

CDR3 loop: CASSPSRSSYEQYF. DNA of the CDR3: TGTGCCAGCTCACCGTCGCGAAGCTCCTACGAGCAGTACTTC. The rearrangement joins TRBV18 to TRBJ2-7; no clear D. V dropped 3 bases and J dropped 0 bases, with 9 bases sitting between them. Germline-derived CDR1 and CDR2 are KGHSH and LQKENI. This CDR3 has 14 amino acids.